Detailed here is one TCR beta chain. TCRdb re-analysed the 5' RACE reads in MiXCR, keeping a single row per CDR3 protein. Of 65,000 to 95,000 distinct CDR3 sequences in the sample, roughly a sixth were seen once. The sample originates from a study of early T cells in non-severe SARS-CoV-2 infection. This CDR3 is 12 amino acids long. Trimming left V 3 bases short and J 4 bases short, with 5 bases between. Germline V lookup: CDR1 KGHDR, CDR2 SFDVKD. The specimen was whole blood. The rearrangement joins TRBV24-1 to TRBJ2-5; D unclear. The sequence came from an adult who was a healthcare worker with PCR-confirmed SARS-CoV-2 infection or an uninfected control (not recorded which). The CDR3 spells CATSDTRETQYF. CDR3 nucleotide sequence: TGTGCCACCAGTGATACTCGAGAGACCCAGTACTTC.